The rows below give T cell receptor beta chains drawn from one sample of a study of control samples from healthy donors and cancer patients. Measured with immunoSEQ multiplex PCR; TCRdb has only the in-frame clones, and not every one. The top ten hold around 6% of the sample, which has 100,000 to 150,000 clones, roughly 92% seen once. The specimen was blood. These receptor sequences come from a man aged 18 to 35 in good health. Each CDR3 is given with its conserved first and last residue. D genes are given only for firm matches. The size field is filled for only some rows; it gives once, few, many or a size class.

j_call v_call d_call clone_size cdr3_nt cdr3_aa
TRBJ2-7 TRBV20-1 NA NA TGCAGTGCTCCTACAAATGACGAGCAGTACTTC CSAPTNDEQYF
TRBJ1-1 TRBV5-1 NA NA TGCGCCAGTGACCTCGACGGGCTAGGGACTGAAGCTTTCTTT CASDLDGLGTEAFF
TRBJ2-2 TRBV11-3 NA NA TGTGCCAGCAGCTTGACGTTCCCCTCCGGGGAGCTGTTTTTT CASSLTFPSGELFF
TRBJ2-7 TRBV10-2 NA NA TGCGCCAGCAGGAGGAGTAAGAACTACGAGCAGTACTTC CASRRSKNYEQYF
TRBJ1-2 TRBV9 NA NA TGTGCCAGCAGCGTACCAGGAGACTATGGCTACACCTTC CASSVPGDYGYTF
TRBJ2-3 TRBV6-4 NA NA TGTGCCAGCAGCCCACCTCCGGGACCCAACAAGCGGGATACGCAGTATTTT CASSPPPGPNKRDTQYF
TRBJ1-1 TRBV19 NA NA TGTGCCAGTAGTCGGACGGGTGAAGCTTTCTTT CASSRTGEAFF
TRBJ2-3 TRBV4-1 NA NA TGCGCCAGCAGCCCCCACGGAACCGCTCCAGATACGCAGTATTTT CASSPHGTAPDTQYF
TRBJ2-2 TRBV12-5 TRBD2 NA TGTGCTAGTGGTTTGGTACTCTCCAGGTTTAGCGGGGGCCTAAACACCGGGGAGCTGTTTTTT CASGLVLSRFSGGLNTGELFF
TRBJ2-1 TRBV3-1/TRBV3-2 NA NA TGTGCCAGCAGCCGTGGTTGGGACCCGGGGAATGAGCAGTTCTTC CASSRGWDPGNEQFF
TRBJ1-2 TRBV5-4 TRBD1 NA TGTGCCAGCCGACTTGGGGTCGGACAGGGGAATCTCTATGGCTACACCTTC CASRLGVGQGNLYGYTF
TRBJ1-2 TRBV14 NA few TGTGCCAGCAGCCAAGGAGGGAACTATGGCTACACCTTC CASSQGGNYGYTF
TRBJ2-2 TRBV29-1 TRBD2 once TGCAGCGTTGGTCTAGCGGGGGGGAACACCGGGGAGCTGTTTTTT CSVGLAGGNTGELFF